The T cell receptor (beta chain) under discussion was sequenced for a study of technical replicates of blood from a handful of donors. Here immunoSEQ multiplex PCR was the method, and the copy in TCRdb shows in-frame clones only, minus some. The sample lists roughly 15,000 clones; about 80% were seen once. Germline values: CDR1 SGHRS, CDR2 YFSETQ. V lost 0 bases and J lost 3, with 7 bases in between. The CDR3 runs to 14 residues. V is TRBV5-1 and J is TRBJ2-1; TRBD1 is a possible D gene (5 bases). The sequenced sample was PBMCs. This TCR came from a human donor in good health. The CDR3 loop reads CASSLADSYNEQFF. CDR3 sequence (DNA): TGCGCCAGCAGCTTGGCTGACAGCTACAATGAGCAGTTCTTC.